The entry below describes one T cell receptor beta chain. Its antigen is undetermined. The data belong to a study of T cells after posttransplantation cyclophosphamide. Assay used: immunoSEQ multiplex PCR; TCRdb lists only in-frame clones, some missing. The sample includes 25,000 to 35,000 clones, about nine tenths of them seen just once. Study-level findings and limits: TRB clonality was highly associated with recipient CMV seropositivity and reactivation. Donor CD8+ memory clones often dominated recipient blood repertoires at later times. Blood and skin or GI T cell repertoires showed limited TRB overlap.

This receptor was identified in a man aged 45-60 years. The specimen sequenced was PBMCs.

The CDR3 DNA reads TGCGCCAGCAGCCAAGAGGGGGGGGGCACTGAAGCTTTCTTT. It is translated as CASSQEGGGTEAFF. The rearrangement joins TRBV4-3 to TRBJ1-1; a weak D match, TRBD1 (5 bases). CDR3 length equals 14 residues. V lost 0 bases, J lost 4 bases, and 9 bases lay in between. Germline CDR1 and CDR2: LGHNA and YSLEER.